This passage covers 28 T cell receptor beta chains from one sample sequenced in a study of T cells in Graves' hyperthyroidism and ophthalmopathy. RNA transcripts yielded amplified TCR beta CDR3 regions. A first-round RT-PCR of the TCR CDR3 used the HTBI primer set. TCRdb re-derived calls from the multiplex PCR reads in MiXCR, one entry per CDR3 protein. The sample records some 350,000 distinct CDR3 sequences, about 18% being singletons. The sample comprised blood. These receptors were obtained from a woman between 18 and 30 years old with Graves' hyperthyroidism.

The rearrangement joins TRBV13 to TRBJ2-7; D might be TRBD1 (6 bases). The germline CDR1 and CDR2 sequences are PRHDT and FYEKMQ (reference sequence). There are 13 residues in the CDR3. V was trimmed by 1 base and J by 6 bases, leaving 10 bases between them. The CDR3 region is CASSLAQGIEQYF. The CDR3 nucleotides read TGTGCCAGCAGCTTAGCGCAGGGGATCGAGCAGTACTTC.

This rearrangement joins TRBV5-1 to TRBJ2-7; 9 positions match TRBD1. V lost 4 bases to trimming and J lost 3 bases; unmatched junction nucleotides: 8. Germline assignment: CDR1 SGHRS and CDR2 YFSETQ. The CDR3 is 15 amino acids. The CDR3 DNA reads TGCGCCAGCAGCGTGGGACAGGGTGGATTCTACGAGCAGTACTTC. Encoded protein: CASSVGQGGFYEQYF.

In this sample, this clonotype turned up many times. The V call is TRBV7-2, the J call TRBJ2-5, with TRBD2 matching over 13 bases. The V segment lost 6 bases and the J segment 4 bases; nucleotides outside the gene matches: 5. CDR3 length equals 15 residues. CDR1 SGHTA and CDR2 FQGNSA come from the germline V gene. Written as DNA, the CDR3 is TGTGCCAGCAGATTTAGACTAGCGGGGGGAGAGACCCAGTACTTC. Translated, it gives CASRFRLAGGETQYF.

At least ten counts were recorded for this clonotype. The rearrangement links TRBV27 to TRBJ1-1; D not resolved. The CDR3 length is 16 residues. Germline V CDR1 and CDR2: MNHEY, SMNVEV (reference sequence). V was trimmed by 1 base and J by 0 bases, leaving 12 bases between them. In DNA, the CDR3 is TGTGCCAGCAGTTTATTCGACACCAAGATGAACACTGAAGCTTTCTTT. This encodes CASSLFDTKMNTEAFF.

In its sample, this clonotype was seen a few times. This clone may be a read error of a much larger clone one base away. The chain couples TRBV29-1 to TRBJ2-7; D may match TRBD1 or TRBD2 (6 bases each). The length of the CDR3 is 13 residues. Per the germline V gene, CDR1 is SQVTM and CDR2 is ANQGSEA. CDR3 residues: CSVVGGPSYELYF. The CDR3 nucleotides read TGCAGCGTTGTAGGGGGGCCTTCCTACGAGCTGTACTTC.

This clonotype appeared a few times. One base away lies a much larger clone, so this may be a sequencing read error. J is TRBJ2-7 and V is TRBV6-9; TRBD2 aligns across 8 bases. The CDR3 has 11 residues. V shed 4 bases, J shed 9 bases, and the junction held 2 bases outside the gene matches. Per the germline V gene, CDR1 is MNHGY and CDR2 is SVAAGI. CDR3 sequence: CASSSGGAQYF. DNA for the CDR3: TGTGCCAGCAGTTCGGGGGGGGCGCAGTACTTC.

The J gene is TRBJ1-1, the V gene TRBV19; D remains ambiguous. V lost 6 bases to trimming and J lost 1 base, with 18 bases between them. The germline CDR1 and CDR2 sequences are LNHDA and SQIVND (reference sequence). CDR3 length equals 16 residues. Here the CDR3 reads CASSPGPNSWNTEAFF. The CDR3 DNA reads as TGTGCCAGTAGCCCAGGCCCCAACTCCTGGAACACTGAAGCTTTCTTT.

The chain combines TRBV10-3 with TRBJ2-5; possibly TRBD1 or TRBD2 for D (5 bases each). CDR3 length: 16 residues. The V gene's germline CDR1 is ENHRY and CDR2 SYGVKD. V dropped 6 bases and J dropped 3 bases, with 20 bases sitting between them. The CDR3 reads CAISDIRRGGEETQYF. CDR3 sequence (DNA): TGTGCCATCAGCGACATCAGGCGTGGGGGAGAAGAGACCCAGTACTTC.

This clonotype has ten or more counts. The chain joins TRBV24-1 to TRBJ2-5; D perhaps matches TRBD2 (7 bases). Germline CDR1 and CDR2: KGHDR and SFDVKD. The CDR3 loop spans 14 amino acids. V shed 6 bases and J shed 3 bases, with 13 bases lying between them. CDR3 loop: CATSRGGGEETQYF. The CDR3 region has the DNA TGTGCCACCAGTCGAGGGGGGGGGGAAGAGACCCAGTACTTC.

Only a few counts were recorded for this clonotype. The gene calls are TRBV4-1 and TRBJ2-2; D uncertain. Germline V CDR1 and CDR2: MGHRA, YSYEKL. The CDR3 extends over 17 amino acids. V lost 1 base, J lost 2 bases, and 14 bases lay in between. DNA for the CDR3: TGCGCCAGCAGCCAAGTACCTCTTAGCCTAAACACCGGGGAGCTGTTTTTT. Residues: CASSQVPLSLNTGELFF.

The J gene is TRBJ1-1, the V gene TRBV10-1; D may be TRBD1 (5 bases). CDR1 is WNHNN and CDR2 is SYGVQD in the germline V gene (reference sequence). V gave up 2 bases and J gave up 1 base, with 11 bases separating them. This CDR3 is built from 15 residues. DNA for the CDR3: TGCGCCAGCAGTGAGGGGATTCAGGGGAACACTGAAGCTTTCTTT. Translation: CASSEGIQGNTEAFF.

This clonotype was observed many times. The chain employs TRBV7-8 and TRBJ2-5, with 7 bases identical to TRBD2. There are 14 residues in the CDR3. V was pared by 8 bases and J by 0 bases, with 6 bases of the junction left unmatched. The germline V gene encodes CDR1 SGHVS and CDR2 FQNEAQ. CDR3 in amino acids: CASGEGGYQETQYF. The DNA of the CDR3 is TGTGCCAGCGGGGAGGGTGGGTACCAAGAGACCCAGTACTTC.

V and J are TRBV20-1 and TRBJ1-6, with D possibly being TRBD1 (6 bases). The CDR3 consists of 15 residues. CDR1 is DFQATT, CDR2 SNEGSKA, per germline (reference sequence). With 6 bases removed from V and 6 bases from J, the gap between germline ends came to 18 bases. CDR3 in DNA: TGCAGTGCCCGCCCCCCGACAGGCGCTAATTCACCCCTCCACTTT. It codes for CSARPPTGANSPLHF.

This chain connects TRBV11-2 to TRBJ2-2; 11 bases are a match to TRBD1. Germline V gene lookup returns CDR1 SGHAT and CDR2 FQNNGV. CDR3 length: 15 amino acids. With 3 bases clipped from V and 6 bases from J, the junction kept 3 bases outside the gene matches. The CDR3 DNA sequence: TGTGCCAGCAGCTTCGGGGACAGGGGGTCCGGGGAGCTGTTTTTT. It translates to CASSFGDRGSGELFF.

This chain connects TRBV24-1 to TRBJ2-3; the D gene is possibly TRBD2 (7 bases). Per the germline V gene, CDR1 is KGHDR and CDR2 is SFDVKD. Trimming stripped 5 bases from V and 4 bases from J, with 15 bases between. The CDR3 is 15 amino acids. This CDR3 is CATSVRGGHSDTQYF. Written as DNA, the CDR3 is TGTGCCACCAGTGTTAGGGGGGGCCATTCAGATACGCAGTATTTT.

This clonotype has at least ten counts. V and J are TRBV6-1 and TRBJ1-2, with TRBD1 as a possible D gene (6 bases). Germline-derived CDR1 and CDR2 are MNHNS and SASEGT. There are 15 residues in the CDR3. V lost 8 bases and J lost 2, with 18 bases in between. The DNA for the CDR3 is TGTGCCAGCTGTCGGAGGGGGATCTCAAACTATGGCTACACCTTC. Encoded protein: CASCRRGISNYGYTF.

This clonotype has a count of ten or more. The gene calls are TRBV9 and TRBJ2-5; TRBD2 aligns across 10 bases. Germline values: CDR1 SGDLS, CDR2 YYNGEE. The CDR3 totals 15 residues. J was trimmed by 4 bases and V by 0 bases; bases with no gene match: 3. CDR3 in amino acids: CASSVGPSGGETQYF. The CDR3 nucleotides read TGTGCCAGCAGCGTAGGTCCTAGCGGGGGAGAGACCCAGTACTTC.

V gene TRBV2 combines with J gene TRBJ1-2; no definite D call. Trimming took off 5 bases at V and 4 bases at J, with 17 bases between the two ends. Germline CDR1 is SNHLY and CDR2 is FYNNEI. The CDR3 has 15 amino acids. CDR3 amino acids: CASSPPRGRAYGYTF. The CDR3 nucleotides are TGTGCCAGCAGTCCGCCCCGAGGGAGGGCCTATGGCTACACCTTC.

This clonotype was detected a few times. The chain carries TRBV11-2 and TRBJ1-2; D is unresolved. This CDR3 has 13 residues. The V gene's germline CDR1 is SGHAT and CDR2 FQNNGV. Trimming shortened V by 5 bases and J by 4 bases, and 11 bases separated the two germline ends. The CDR3, as DNA: TGTGCCAGCAGCAGCAGGTTCCTCTATGGCTACACCTTC. Encoded protein: CASSSRFLYGYTF.

In its sample, this clonotype was seen many times. The chain carries TRBV14 and TRBJ2-7; perhaps D is TRBD1 or TRBD2 (5 bases each). In germline, CDR1 is SGHDN, CDR2 FVKESK. V was cut by 11 bases and J by 4 bases, with 18 bases left in between. The CDR3 is 13 residues long. DNA of the CDR3: TGTGCCTCAGGAGATGGGGGACGGTACGAGCAGTACTTC. This sequence encodes CASGDGGRYEQYF.

This clonotype appeared a few times. A much larger clone lies a single base off, so this may be a read error. The J gene is TRBJ1-2, the V gene TRBV4-1; D is unclear. Germline lookup yields CDR1 MGHRA and CDR2 YSYEKL. Trimming left V 2 bases short and J 1 base short, with 8 bases between. The CDR3 is made up of 14 amino acids. This CDR3 is CASSQKSINYGYTF. CDR3 sequence (DNA): TGCGCCAGCAGCCAAAAATCCATTAACTATGGCTACACCTTC.

In this sample, this clonotype turned up many times. The rearrangement uses TRBV6-4 and TRBJ2-5, with D possibly being TRBD1 (5 bases). The length of the CDR3 is 13 residues. With 6 bases removed from V and 1 base from J, the gap between germline ends came to 9 bases. In germline, CDR1 is MRHNA, CDR2 SNTAGT. CDR3 coding DNA: TGTGCCAGCAGCACAGGACCCCAAGAGACCCAGTACTTC. As protein: CASSTGPQETQYF.

In this sample, this clonotype turned up many times. The chain employs TRBV12-3 or TRBV12-4 and TRBJ1-5; tentatively, D is TRBD1 (5 bases). CDR3 length: 13 amino acids. Trimming shortened V by 9 bases and J by 1 base, and 10 bases separated the two germline ends. The CDR3 nucleotides are TGTGCCAGTCGTTCAGGGAGCAATCAGCCCCAGCATTTT. Protein sequence: CASRSGSNQPQHF.

Ten or more counts support this clonotype. The rearrangement joins TRBV7-8 to TRBJ1-2; D ambiguous. Per the germline V gene, CDR1 is SGHVS and CDR2 is FQNEAQ. The CDR3 consists of 17 residues. V lost 0 bases and J lost 8, with 22 bases in between. The CDR3 DNA reads as TGTGCCAGCAGCTTAGCGTTCGAGGCAACTCCCGGTCTCGGCTACACCTTC. Translated: CASSLAFEATPGLGYTF. Full variable domain (missing parts from reference TRBV7-8 and TRBJ1-2): GAGVSQSPRYKVAKRGQDVALRCDPISGHVSLFWYQQALGQGPEFLTYFQNEAQLDKSGLPSDRFFAERPEGSVSTLKIQRTQQEDSAVYLCASSLAFEATPGLGYTFGSGTRLTVV.

This clonotype was recorded many times. This chain connects TRBV12-3 or TRBV12-4 to TRBJ2-2; 7 nucleotides match TRBD1. This CDR3 spans 14 amino acids. The ends lost 8 bases at V and 5 bases at J; junction bases unmatched: 8. This CDR3 reads CASCYRGITGELFF. CDR3 coding DNA: TGTGCCAGCTGCTACAGGGGAATTACCGGGGAGCTGTTTTTT.

This clonotype has at least ten counts. V usage is TRBV7-8 and J usage is TRBJ2-2; a weak D match, TRBD1 (5 bases). Germline CDR1 is SGHVS and CDR2 is FQNEAQ. The CDR3 totals 16 residues. The ends were cut back, 1 base at V and 3 bases at J, with 12 bases in the middle. This chain's CDR3 is CASSLVAGLYTGELFF. The CDR3 DNA follows: TGTGCCAGCAGCTTAGTTGCAGGGCTCTACACCGGGGAGCTGTTTTTT.

This chain uses TRBV4-1 with TRBJ2-5; D gene unclear. Germline V CDR1 and CDR2: MGHRA, YSYEKL. Trimming pared 6 bases from V and 3 bases from J, leaving 11 bases between. The CDR3 spans 13 residues. CDR3 residues: CASSAIEEETQYF. For the CDR3, the DNA is TGCGCCAGCAGTGCCATAGAAGAAGAGACCCAGTACTTC.

The sample holds many counts of this clonotype. DNA of the CDR3: TGTGCCAGCAGCATCGGGCTAGGGCCGGGCTACGAGCAGTACTTC. Encoded protein: CASSIGLGPGYEQYF. The J gene is TRBJ2-7, the V gene TRBV7-6; D gene uncertain. V lost 5 bases and J 3 bases, leaving 17 bases between the germline ends. CDR1 is SGHVS, CDR2 FNYEAQ, per germline. The CDR3 extends over 15 amino acids.